This record covers a single T cell receptor (beta chain). The data stem from a study of control samples from healthy donors and cancer patients. The assay was immunoSEQ multiplex PCR, and TCRdb's table has in-frame clones only and misses some. The table lists 70,000 to 95,000 clones, about nine tenths of them singletons, with around 1% in the top ten. V lost 6 bases to trimming and J lost 8 bases, with 16 bases between them. CDR1 and CDR2 from the germline V gene are MNHEY and SMNVEV (reference sequence). The CDR3 loop spans 13 amino acids. This TCR derives from a woman aged 25-40 years in good health. This chain uses TRBV27 with TRBJ1-2; D unclear. Material: blood. The CDR3 is CASSYHGSGGYTF. In DNA, the CDR3 is TGTGCCAGCAGCTATCATGGCAGCGGGGGCTACACCTTC.